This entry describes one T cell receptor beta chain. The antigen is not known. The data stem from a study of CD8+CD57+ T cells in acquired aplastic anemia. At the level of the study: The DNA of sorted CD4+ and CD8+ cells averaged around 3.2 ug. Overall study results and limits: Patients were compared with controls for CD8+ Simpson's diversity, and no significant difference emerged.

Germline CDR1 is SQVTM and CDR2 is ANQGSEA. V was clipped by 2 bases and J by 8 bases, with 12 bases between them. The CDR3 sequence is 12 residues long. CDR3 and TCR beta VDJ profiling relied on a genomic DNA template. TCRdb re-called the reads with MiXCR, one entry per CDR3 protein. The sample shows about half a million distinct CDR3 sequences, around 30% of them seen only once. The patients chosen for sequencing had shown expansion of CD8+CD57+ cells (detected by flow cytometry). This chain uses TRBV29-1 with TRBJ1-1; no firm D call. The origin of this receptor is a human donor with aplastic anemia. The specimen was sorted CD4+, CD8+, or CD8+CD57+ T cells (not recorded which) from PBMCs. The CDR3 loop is CSVELVGFEAFF. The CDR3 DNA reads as TGCAGCGTTGAACTCGTCGGTTTCGAAGCTTTCTTT.